This section outlines one T cell receptor beta chain sequence together with its context. The antigen remains unidentified. Via 5' RACE with UMI labels, TRB cDNA libraries were prepared. After re-calling the 5' RACE reads, TCRdb lists one entry per CDR3 protein, DNA absent. The sample data list under 90,000 distinct CDR3 sequences. Naive CD8+ T cells showed CD45RO-CCR7+CD27+CD95-. These data belong to a study of CXCR3-negative and CXCR3-positive naive CD8 T cells. Study-wide points: Naive CXCR3-positive and CXCR3-negative cells shared TRBV-TRBJ usage; memory cells diverged. CXCR3-positive naive cells carried more hydrophobic TRB CDR3s than CXCR3-negative naive cells did. Surface CD5 matched across naive subsets, and TRB CDR3 properties served to infer TCR strength.

Sequenced: naive CXCR3+ CD8+ T cells from blood. Subset noted: CD45RO-CCR7+CD27+CD95- naive CD8+ T cells expressing CXCR3 (TNR3+). The source is a human donor in good health. Some clones in this sample may be carry-over from other donors' samples.

CDR3: CASSEALTGGYEQYF. The chain uses TRBV2 and TRBJ2-7; TCRdb designates TRBD1, a call that cannot be tested without DNA. The CDR3 consists of 15 residues. Germline CDR1 and CDR2: SNHLY and FYNNEI.